These 3 T cell receptor beta chains were sequenced from one sample in a study of cytomegalovirus exposure and HLA in healthy donors. In the PCR, 60 Vbeta and 13 Jbeta primers were used. The assay was immunoSEQ multiplex PCR, and TCRdb's table has in-frame clones only and misses some. This sample yields about 93,000 clones, of which around three quarters are seen a single time; 0.5% to 0.65% belongs to the top ten. The sequencing sample was made of PBMCs. Source of these receptors: a man aged 25 to 40 in good health and CMV-seronegative.

This clone showed up just a few times. V is TRBV7-3 and J is TRBJ1-3; 7 bases line up with TRBD1. The CDR3 loop spans 16 amino acids. CDR1 SGHTA and CDR2 FQGTGA come from the germline V gene. After removal of 3 bases from V and 0 bases from J, the junction contained 5 bases not matched to a gene. CDR3 in amino acids: CASSFGQAFSGNTIYF. CDR3 in DNA: TGTGCCAGCAGCTTTGGACAGGCCTTCTCTGGAAACACCATATATTTT.

The chain links TRBV6-5 to TRBJ1-5; D is perhaps TRBD1 (5 bases). The V and J ends lost 3 bases and 4 bases respectively, with 13 bases between them. Germline CDR1 is MNHEY and CDR2 is SVGAGI. CDR3 length: 15 amino acids. The CDR3 DNA is TGTGCCAGCAGTTATAAGGGAGGGGTAAATCAGCCCCAGCATTTT. Translation gives CASSYKGGVNQPQHF.

V gene TRBV7-6 combines with J gene TRBJ2-3, with a tentative D call TRBD1 (6 bases). The CDR3 has 14 amino acids. Germline-derived CDR1 and CDR2 are SGHVS and FNYEAQ. The V end lost 0 bases, the J end lost 11 bases, and 15 bases lay between the germline ends. The CDR3 loop is CASSLAQQGLGQYF. In DNA, the CDR3 is TGTGCCAGCAGCTTAGCGCAGCAGGGGTTAGGGCAGTATTTT.